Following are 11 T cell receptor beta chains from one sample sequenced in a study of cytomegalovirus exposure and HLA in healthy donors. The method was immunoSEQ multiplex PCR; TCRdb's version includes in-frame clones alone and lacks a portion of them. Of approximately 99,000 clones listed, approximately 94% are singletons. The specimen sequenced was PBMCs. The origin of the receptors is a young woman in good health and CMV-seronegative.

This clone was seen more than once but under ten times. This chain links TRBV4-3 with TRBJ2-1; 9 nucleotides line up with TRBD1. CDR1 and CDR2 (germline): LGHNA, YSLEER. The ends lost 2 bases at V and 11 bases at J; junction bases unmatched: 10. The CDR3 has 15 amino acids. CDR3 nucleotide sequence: TGCGCCAGCAGCCAATCGGGACAGGGCTCAAGTAAGCAGTTCTTC. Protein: CASSQSGQGSSKQFF.

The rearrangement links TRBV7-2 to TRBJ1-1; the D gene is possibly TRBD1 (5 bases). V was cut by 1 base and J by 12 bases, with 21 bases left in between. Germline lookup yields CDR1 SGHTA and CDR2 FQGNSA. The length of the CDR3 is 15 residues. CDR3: CASSLDIGQRGETFF. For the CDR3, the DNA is TGTGCCAGCAGCTTAGATATCGGACAACGCGGAGAGACTTTCTTT.

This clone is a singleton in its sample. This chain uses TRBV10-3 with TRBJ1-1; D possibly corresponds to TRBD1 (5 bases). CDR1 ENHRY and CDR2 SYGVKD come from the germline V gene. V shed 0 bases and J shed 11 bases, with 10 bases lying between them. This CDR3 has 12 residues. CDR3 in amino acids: CAISESGGSAFF. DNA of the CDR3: TGTGCCATCAGTGAGTCGGGGGGGTCGGCTTTCTTT.

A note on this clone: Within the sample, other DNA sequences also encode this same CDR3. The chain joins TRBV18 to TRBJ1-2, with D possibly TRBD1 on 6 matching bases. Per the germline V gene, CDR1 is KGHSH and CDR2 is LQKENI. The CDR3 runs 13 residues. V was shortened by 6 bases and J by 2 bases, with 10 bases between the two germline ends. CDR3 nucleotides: TGTGCCAGCTCGCCAGACAGGAACTATGGCTACACCTTC. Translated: CASSPDRNYGYTF.

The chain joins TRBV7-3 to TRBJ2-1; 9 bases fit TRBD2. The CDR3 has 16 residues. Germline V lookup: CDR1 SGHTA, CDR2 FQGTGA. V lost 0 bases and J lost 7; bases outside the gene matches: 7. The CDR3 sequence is CASSLTSGGWENEQFF. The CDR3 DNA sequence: TGTGCCAGCAGCTTAACGAGCGGGGGGTGGGAAAATGAGCAGTTCTTC.

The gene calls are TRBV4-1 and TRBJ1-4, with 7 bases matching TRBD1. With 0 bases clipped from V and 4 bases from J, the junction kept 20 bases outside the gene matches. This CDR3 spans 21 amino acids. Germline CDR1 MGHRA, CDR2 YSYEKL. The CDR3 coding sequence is TGCGCCAGCAGCCAAGATGACATGGCGGTGGGGACAGAGAATTATAATGAAAAACTGTTTTTT. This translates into CASSQDDMAVGTENYNEKLFF.

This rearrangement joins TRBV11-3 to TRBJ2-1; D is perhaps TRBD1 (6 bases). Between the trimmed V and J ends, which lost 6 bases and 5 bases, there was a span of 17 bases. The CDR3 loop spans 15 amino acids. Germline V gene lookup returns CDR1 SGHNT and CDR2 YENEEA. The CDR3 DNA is TGTGCCAGCAGTTTCCAAGGGGGACCCCACAATGAGCAGTTCTTC. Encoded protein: CASSFQGGPHNEQFF.

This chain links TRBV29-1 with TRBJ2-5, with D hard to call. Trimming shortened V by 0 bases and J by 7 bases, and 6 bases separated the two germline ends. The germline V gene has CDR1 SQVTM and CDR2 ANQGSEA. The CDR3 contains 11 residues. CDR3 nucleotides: TGCAGCGTTGAAGATCGTCGGACCCAGTACTTC. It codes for CSVEDRRTQYF.

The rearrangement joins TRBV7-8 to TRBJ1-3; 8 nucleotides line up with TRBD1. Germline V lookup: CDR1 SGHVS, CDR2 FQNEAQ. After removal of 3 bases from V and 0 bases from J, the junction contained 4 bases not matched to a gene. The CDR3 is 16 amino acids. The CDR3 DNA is TGTGCCAGCAGCTTCCGGGACAGGTTCTCTGGAAACACCATATATTTT. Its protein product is CASSFRDRFSGNTIYF. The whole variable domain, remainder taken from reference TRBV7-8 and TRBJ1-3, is GAGVSQSPRYKVAKRGQDVALRCDPISGHVSLFWYQQALGQGPEFLTYFQNEAQLDKSGLPSDRFFAERPEGSVSTLKIQRTQQEDSAVYLCASSFRDRFSGNTIYFGEGSWLTVV.

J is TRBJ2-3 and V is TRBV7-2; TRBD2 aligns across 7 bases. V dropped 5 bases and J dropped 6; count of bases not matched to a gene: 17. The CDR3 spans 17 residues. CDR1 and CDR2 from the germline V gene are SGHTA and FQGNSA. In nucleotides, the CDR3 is TGTGCCAGCAGCCGCGGGACTAACAAACGGGGAGGCGATACGCAGTATTTT. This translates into CASSRGTNKRGGDTQYF.

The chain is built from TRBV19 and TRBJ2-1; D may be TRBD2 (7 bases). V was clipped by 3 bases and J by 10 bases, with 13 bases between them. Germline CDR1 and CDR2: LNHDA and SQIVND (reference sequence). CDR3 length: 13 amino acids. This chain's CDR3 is CASSMGRGTEQFF. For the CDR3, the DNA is TGTGCCAGTAGTATGGGGAGGGGGACGGAGCAGTTCTTC. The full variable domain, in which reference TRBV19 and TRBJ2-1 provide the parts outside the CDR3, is DGGITQSPKYLFRKEGQNVTLSCEQNLNHDAMYWYRQDPGQGLRLIYYSQIVNDFQKGDIAEGYSVSREKKESFPLTVTSAQKNPTAFYLCASSMGRGTEQFFGPGTRLTVL.